A selection of T cell receptor beta chains follows, all from one sample in a study of T cells after yellow fever vaccination. TCRdb re-called the 5' RACE reads through MiXCR, storing one row per CDR3 protein. The top ten clones hold 18% of a sample with 360,000 or so distinct CDR3 sequences, 11% of them seen once. The sequencing used PBMCs, collected on the day of the first yellow fever vaccination. Source of these receptors: a man between 18 and 35 years old who received the YFV17D yellow fever vaccine. Both conserved end residues are part of each CDR3.

>TRBV2
CASNFGHADQPQHF
>TRBV12-3/TRBV12-4
CASTVGLRGLRNTIYF
>TRBV12-3/TRBV12-4
CASTLGVAYYGYTF
>TRBV24-1
CATSDPNRETQFF
>TRBV4-1
CASSPSPTTYGYTF
>TRBV10-3
CAMGGEAGDEQFF
>TRBV6-1
CASMAGGPVESDTQYF
>TRBV6-2/TRBV6-3
CASTQGNNEQFF
>TRBV4-3
CASSQVKGDTQYF
>TRBV5-5
CASSSDGDLNSEAFF
>TRBV6-1
CASSPSRRETKGNTIYF
>TRBV6-5
CASSYVAGGAYEQYF
>TRBV10-3
CAIKGTSGGNQETQYF
>TRBV7-9
CASSLPGGFYGYTF
>TRBV6-5
CASSYGATGVGETQYF
>TRBV4-1
CASSQDNPSLAPLHF
>TRBV9
CASSVDEQTYNSPLHF
>TRBV5-1
CASGGTQETDTQYF
>TRBV7-2
CASSSTQRTNTEAFF
>TRBV7-9
CASSIGQGAYEQYF
>TRBV19
CASSMGQGAEQFF
>TRBV7-8
CASSLDSPRAYEQYF
>TRBV6-2/TRBV6-3
CASTLVPQQPQHF
>TRBV5-1
CASSWTVSRGDEQFF
>TRBV7-6
CASRTGGETQYF
>TRBV5-1
CARGGGKNTEAFF
>TRBV5-1
CASSLTGPRGTEAFF
>TRBV6-5
CASGSLFEQFF
>TRBV7-9
CASSSWTSGGIYNEQFF
>TRBV20-1
CSAREGVELFF
>TRBV28
CASSFAGQGYTEAFF
>TRBV10-2
CASSDGINYGYTF
>TRBV7-3
CASSLLGQPDTQYF
>TRBV27
CARSGGARDEQFF
>TRBV20-1
CSARGYGGSSYNEQFF
>TRBV4-3
CASSQDQAYTEAFF
>TRBV15
CATSRDNYGYTF
>TRBV20-1
CSARSAQGAGELFF
>TRBV6-1
CASRKSGTDYGYTF
>TRBV30
CARASNTEAFF
>TRBV4-1
CASSQGVTDTQYF
>TRBV7-2
CASSGGFADTQYF
>TRBV6-5
CASSYSTGPLSGNTIYF
>TRBV5-1
CASSWGTSQLRETQYF
>TRBV12-3/TRBV12-4
CASRSAPDGGGWGNTIYF
>TRBV6-1
CASKRGKGETQYF
>TRBV12-3/TRBV12-4
CASTMVLGLRFQYF
>TRBV9
CASSPPSPLQGSGYTF
>TRBV7-2
CASSLTRNSNQPQHF
>TRBV7-8
CASSSRTVTYEQYF
>TRBV5-1
CASRLGQGAATYGYTF
>TRBV29-1
CSVGKGDTEAFF
>TRBV7-9
CASSPFFRTGPYEQYF
>TRBV7-2
CASSPGGMTQYF
>TRBV7-3
CASSILPSADTQYF